This T cell receptor (beta chain) was sequenced in a study of monozygotic twins with inflammatory bowel disease. Study-level results: Repertoire similarity was not found to differ between concordant and discordant twins, possibly from limited power.

A word on this clonotype: Its antigen is as yet unknown.

TCRdb reprocessed the 5' RACE reads, keeping one entry per CDR3 protein, no DNA. The sample spans about 160,000 distinct CDR3 sequences; the ten largest clones claim roughly 2.4%. Germline CDR1 is SGHAT and CDR2 is FQNNGV. The CDR3 contains 16 residues. The TCR originated in a human donor with ulcerative colitis or Crohn's disease, or a healthy co-twin of an affected twin (not recorded which). This chain joins TRBV11-2 and TRBJ2-2; TCRdb's D gene call, TRBD1, goes unchecked for lack of DNA. The material sequenced was blood. The CDR3 reads CASSLGGTQTHGELFF.